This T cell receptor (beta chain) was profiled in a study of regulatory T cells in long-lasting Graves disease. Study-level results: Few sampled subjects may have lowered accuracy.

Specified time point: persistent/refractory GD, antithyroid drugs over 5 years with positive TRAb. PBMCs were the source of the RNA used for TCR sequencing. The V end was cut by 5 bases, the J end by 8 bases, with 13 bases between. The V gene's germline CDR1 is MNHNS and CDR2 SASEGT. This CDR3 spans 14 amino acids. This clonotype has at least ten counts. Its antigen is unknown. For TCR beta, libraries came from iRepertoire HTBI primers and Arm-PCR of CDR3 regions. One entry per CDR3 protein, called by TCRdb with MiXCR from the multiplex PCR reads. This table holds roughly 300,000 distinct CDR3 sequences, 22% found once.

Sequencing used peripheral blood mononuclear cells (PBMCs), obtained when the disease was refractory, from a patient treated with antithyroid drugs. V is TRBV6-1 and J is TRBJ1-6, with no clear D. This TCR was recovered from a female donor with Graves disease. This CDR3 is CASSRAGDYSPLHF. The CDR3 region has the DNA TGTGCCAGCAGTCGAGCCGGGGATTATTCACCCCTCCACTTT.